The next 2 T cell receptor beta chains were all read from a single sample in a study of OX40 agonist ivuxolimab in advanced cancers. Produced via immunoSEQ multiplex PCR; TCRdb's table is partial and in-frame only. This table has tens of thousands of clones, roughly 94% appearing once. The input for sequencing was CD4+ or CD8+ T cells sorted from blood, taken in a trial of the OX40 agonist ivuxolimab. These TCRs come from an adult with an advanced solid tumor such as melanoma, head and neck, liver or kidney cancer.

The chain links TRBV7-9 to TRBJ1-4, with a weak D call TRBD1 (6 bases). CDR1 is SEHNR, CDR2 FQNEAQ, per germline (reference sequence). CDR3 length: 17 amino acids. The V and J ends lost 5 bases and 6 bases respectively, with 22 bases between them. The CDR3 region has the DNA TGTGCCAGCAGCAAACACGGGGGGCGAGGAATGCATGAAAAACTGTTTTTT. It yields the protein CASSKHGGRGMHEKLFF.

CDR3 in DNA: TGTGCCAGCAGCACTGACCAAGCGGGAGAGCAGTACTTC. It encodes CASSTDQAGEQYF. This chain uses TRBV11-2 with TRBJ2-7; 7 nucleotides match TRBD2. Germline V gives CDR1 SGHAT, CDR2 FQNNGV. This CDR3 spans 13 amino acids. V was pared by 5 bases and J by 7 bases, with 8 bases of the junction left unmatched.